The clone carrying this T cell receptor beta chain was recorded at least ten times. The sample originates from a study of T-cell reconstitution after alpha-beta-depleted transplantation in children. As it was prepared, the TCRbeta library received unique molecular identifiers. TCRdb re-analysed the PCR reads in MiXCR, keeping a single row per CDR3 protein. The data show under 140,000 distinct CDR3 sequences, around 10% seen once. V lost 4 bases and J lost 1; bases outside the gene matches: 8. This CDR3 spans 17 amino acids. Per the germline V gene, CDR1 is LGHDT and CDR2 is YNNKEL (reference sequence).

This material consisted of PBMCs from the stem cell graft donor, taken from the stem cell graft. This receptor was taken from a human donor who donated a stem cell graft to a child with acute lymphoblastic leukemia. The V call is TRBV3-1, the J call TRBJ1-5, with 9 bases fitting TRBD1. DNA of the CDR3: TGTGCCAGCAGCCGATGGACAGGGGCAGGAAGCAATCAGCCCCAGCATTTT. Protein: CASSRWTGAGSNQPQHF.